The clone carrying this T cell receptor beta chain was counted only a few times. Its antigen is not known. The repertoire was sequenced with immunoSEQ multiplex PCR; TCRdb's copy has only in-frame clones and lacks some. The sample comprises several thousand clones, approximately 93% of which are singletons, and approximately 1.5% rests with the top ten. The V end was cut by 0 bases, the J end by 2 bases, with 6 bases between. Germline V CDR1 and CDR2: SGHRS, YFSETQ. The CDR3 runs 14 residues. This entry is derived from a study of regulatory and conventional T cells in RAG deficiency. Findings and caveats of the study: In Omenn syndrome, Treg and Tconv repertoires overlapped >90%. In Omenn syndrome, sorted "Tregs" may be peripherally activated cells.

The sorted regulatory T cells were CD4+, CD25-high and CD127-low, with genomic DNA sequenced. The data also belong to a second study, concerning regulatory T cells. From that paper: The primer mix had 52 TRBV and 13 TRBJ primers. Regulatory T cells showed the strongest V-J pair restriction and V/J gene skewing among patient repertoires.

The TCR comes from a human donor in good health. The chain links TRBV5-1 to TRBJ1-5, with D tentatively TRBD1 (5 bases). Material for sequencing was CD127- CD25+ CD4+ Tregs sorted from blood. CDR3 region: CASSLVGGNQPQHF. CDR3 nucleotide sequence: TGCGCCAGCAGCTTGGTAGGGGGCAATCAGCCCCAGCATTTT.